These 16 T cell receptor beta chains were all obtained from the same sample, sequenced in a study of PD-L1 blockade in urothelial cancer. Described time point: peripheral blood 6 weeks after treatment start. Libraries were prepared by immunoSEQ multiplex PCR; TCRdb keeps only in-frame clonotypes and omits some of them. The sample contains about 29,000 clones, about 85% of which appear only once. The sequenced sample was PBMCs, obtained around atezolizumab (anti-PD-L1) treatment. Receptor source: a man aged 65 to 85 with urothelial cancer.

J is TRBJ2-7 and V is TRBV7-6; D possibly corresponds to TRBD1 (5 bases). The germline V gene encodes CDR1 SGHVS and CDR2 FNYEAQ. The CDR3 length is 12 residues. V was cut by 2 bases and J by 6 bases, with 8 bases left in between. CDR3 loop: CASSLQGGEQYF. The CDR3, as DNA: TGTGCCAGCAGCTTACAGGGCGGCGAGCAGTACTTC.

The V and J genes are TRBV19 and TRBJ1-2; 10 nucleotides align to TRBD1. Germline V CDR1 and CDR2: LNHDA, SQIVND (reference sequence). After removal of 7 bases from V and 0 bases from J, the junction contained 8 bases not matched to a gene. The CDR3 has 16 amino acids. The CDR3: CASTSGQGVSNYGYTF. In nucleotides, the CDR3 is TGTGCCAGTACCTCAGGACAGGGGGTTTCTAACTATGGCTACACCTTC.

The rearrangement links TRBV27 to TRBJ2-1; 7 bases are a match to TRBD2. Germline V gene sequence: CDR1 MNHEY, CDR2 SMNVEV (reference sequence). The CDR3 spans 14 residues. Trimming at V came to 4 bases and at J to 6 bases, leaving 6 bases not matched to a gene. The CDR3 DNA is TGTGCCAGCAGTTCCACGACTAGCCGCAATGAGCAGTTCTTC. Amino acid sequence: CASSSTTSRNEQFF.

V usage is TRBV7-2 and J usage is TRBJ1-5; the match to TRBD1 covers 7 bases. Trimming cost V 3 bases and J 10 bases; bases outside gene matches: 9. The CDR3 has 14 amino acids. Germline values: CDR1 SGHTA, CDR2 FQGNSA. This CDR3 is CASSFLNRDSPQHF. The CDR3 DNA sequence: TGTGCCAGCAGCTTCTTGAACCGGGACAGCCCCCAGCATTTT.

This chain links TRBV19 with TRBJ2-6, with D perhaps matching TRBD2 (6 bases). The CDR3 loop spans 16 amino acids. Germline CDR1 is LNHDA and CDR2 is SQIVND (reference sequence). Between the trimmed V and J ends, which lost 3 bases and 0 bases, there was a span of 9 bases. The CDR3 reads CASSIGGNSGANVLTF. The CDR3 DNA is TGTGCCAGTAGTATCGGGGGAAACTCTGGGGCCAACGTCCTGACTTTC.

This CDR3 reads CATRWENQETQYF. The CDR3 coding sequence is TGTGCCACCCGGTGGGAGAACCAAGAGACCCAGTACTTC. The V gene is TRBV6-6, the J gene TRBJ2-5, with D possibly TRBD2 on 5 matching bases. The CDR3 is made up of 13 amino acids. V was pared by 10 bases and J by 0 bases, with 12 bases between. Germline V gene lookup returns CDR1 MNHNY and CDR2 SVGAGI (reference sequence).

This chain links TRBV7-6 with TRBJ1-5; 9 nucleotides align to TRBD1. The CDR3 totals 17 residues. Germline CDR1 and CDR2: SGHVS and FNYEAQ. V gave up 11 bases and J gave up 5 bases; unmatched junction bases: 19. The CDR3 protein is CALSSAGLQGAYQPQHF. For the CDR3, the DNA is TGTGCCCTTTCTTCAGCCGGCTTACAGGGGGCCTATCAGCCCCAGCATTTT.

The V call is TRBV20-1, the J call TRBJ2-1; TRBD1 is a possible D gene (6 bases). This CDR3 region has 11 residues. Germline CDR1 is DFQATT and CDR2 is SNEGSKA (reference sequence). V lost 5 bases to trimming and J lost 14 bases, with 16 bases between them. The CDR3 sequence is CSASRQANEFF. The CDR3 DNA sequence: TGCAGTGCTTCCAGACAGGCTAACGAGTTCTTC.

The V gene is TRBV7-2, the J gene TRBJ1-5, with D perhaps TRBD1 (5 bases). With 2 bases removed from V and 2 bases from J, the gap between germline ends came to 10 bases. The CDR3 length is 15 residues. Germline CDR1 is SGHTA and CDR2 is FQGNSA. In DNA form, the CDR3 reads TGTGCCAGCAGCTTACGTTCGGGGGGCAATCAGCCCCAGCATTTT. Encoded protein: CASSLRSGGNQPQHF.

This chain links TRBV4-1 with TRBJ1-2; a weak D match, TRBD1 (6 bases). V lost 0 bases and J 2 bases, leaving 13 bases between the germline ends. The CDR3 runs 16 residues. Germline CDR1 MGHRA, CDR2 YSYEKL. In nucleotides, the CDR3 is TGCGCCAGCAGCCAAGACCGTCGGGGGGCGAACTATGGCTACACCTTC. Translation gives CASSQDRRGANYGYTF.

The V gene is TRBV6-5, the J gene TRBJ1-2; no firm D call. The CDR3 runs 14 residues. Germline V gene lookup returns CDR1 MNHEY and CDR2 SVGAGI. Between the trimmed V and J ends, which lost 6 bases and 8 bases, there was a span of 19 bases. The CDR3 protein is CASRPEAVAGGYTF. The DNA of the CDR3 is TGTGCCAGCAGGCCCGAGGCAGTAGCCGGCGGCTACACCTTC.

The chain links TRBV10-3 to TRBJ1-1, with TRBD1 as a possible D gene (6 bases). This CDR3 is built from 14 residues. The V end lost 4 bases, the J end lost 1 base, and 10 bases lay between the germline ends. Germline loops: CDR1 ENHRY, CDR2 SYGVKD. DNA of the CDR3: TGTGCCATCAGTGGGGGGGGACAGAACACTGAAGCTTTCTTT. Its translation: CAISGGGQNTEAFF.

The J gene is TRBJ2-7, the V gene TRBV7-2, with D tentatively TRBD1 (6 bases). Germline CDR1 and CDR2: SGHTA and FQGNSA. V was clipped by 4 bases and J by 1 base, with 11 bases between them. The CDR3 covers 14 residues. The CDR3 spells CASSSNRVSYEQYF. CDR3 in DNA: TGTGCCAGCAGCTCAAACAGGGTGTCCTACGAGCAGTACTTC.

V is TRBV9 and J is TRBJ2-7; a possible D gene is TRBD1 (7 bases). V was pared by 3 bases and J by 0 bases, with 19 bases between. CDR1 is SGDLS and CDR2 is YYNGEE in the germline V gene. The CDR3 totals 17 residues. The CDR3 region is CASSAGRGTVDSYEQYF. The CDR3 DNA reads as TGTGCCAGCAGCGCTGGACGCGGGACAGTAGACTCCTACGAGCAGTACTTC.

The rearrangement links TRBV7-2 to TRBJ1-3; 7 nucleotides align to TRBD1. Trimming took 3 bases from V and 0 from J; bases not matched to a gene: 2. CDR1 and CDR2 from the germline V gene are SGHTA and FQGNSA. The CDR3 has 15 amino acids. The CDR3 is CASSLRGRSGNTIYF. CDR3 bases: TGTGCCAGCAGCTTGAGGGGGCGCTCTGGAAACACCATATATTTT.

A few counts support this clone. At one end, the junction sequence differs from germline, possibly due to a read error. This chain's CDR3 is CASSGGLAAYDEQFF. In DNA, the CDR3 is TGTGCCAGCAGCGGGGGACTAGCGGCCTACGATGAGCAGTTCTTC. V and J are TRBV7-7 and TRBJ2-1, with TRBD2 matching over 11 bases. Germline V lookup: CDR1 SSHAT, CDR2 FNYEAQ (reference sequence). The CDR3 runs 15 residues. Full variable domain (missing parts from reference TRBV7-7 and TRBJ2-1): GAGVSQSPRYKVTKRGQDVTLRCDPISSHATLYWYQQALGQGPEFLTYFNYEAQPDKSGLPSDRFSAERPEGSISTLTIQRTEQRDSAMYRCASSGGLAAYDEQFFGPGTRLTVL.